This TCR beta chain derives from a study of T cell responses to AZD1222 COVID-19 vaccine. Study-wide results and caveats: There were repertoire samples only from the period after the peak T cell response. Possibly, clonal diversity was underestimated; donors were largely white British and included more females. Along spike, vaccine-associated CD4 TCRs were found throughout, with dominance at 160-218 and 743-854.

Sequencing used immunoSEQ multiplex PCR; TCRdb keeps in-frame clones, though not all of them. This table holds 150,000 to 250,000 clones, roughly nine tenths found once. Germline V gene data show CDR1 as LNHDA and CDR2 as SQIVND (reference sequence). V was shortened by 5 bases and J by 2 bases, with 18 bases between the two germline ends. CDR3 length: 17 residues. Notes on this clone: The antigen remains undetermined.

V usage is TRBV19 and J usage is TRBJ1-4, with a tentative D call TRBD1 (6 bases). Sample: peripheral blood, taken 28 days after the second AZD1222 dose. The TCR comes from an adult who received the AZD1222 COVID-19 vaccine. The CDR3 loop reads CASSSRDTRGTNEKLFF. The CDR3, as DNA: TGTGCCAGTAGTTCACGGGACACACGCGGGACTAATGAAAAACTGTTTTTT.